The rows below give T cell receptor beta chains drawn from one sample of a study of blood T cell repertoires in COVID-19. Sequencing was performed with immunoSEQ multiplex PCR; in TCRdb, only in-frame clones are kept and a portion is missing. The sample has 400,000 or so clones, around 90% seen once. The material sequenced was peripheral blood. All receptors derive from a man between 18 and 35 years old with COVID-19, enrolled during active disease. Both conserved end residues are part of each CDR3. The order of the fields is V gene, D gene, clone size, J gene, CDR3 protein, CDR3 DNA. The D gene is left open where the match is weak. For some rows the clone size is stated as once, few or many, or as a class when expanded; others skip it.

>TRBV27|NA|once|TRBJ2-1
CASSRLAAYNEQFF
TGTGCCAGCAGTCGGCTAGCCGCCTACAATGAGCAGTTCTTC
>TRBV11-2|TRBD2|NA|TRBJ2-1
CASSPSGGAYNEQFF
TGTGCCAGCAGCCCTAGCGGGGGGGCCTACAATGAGCAGTTCTTC
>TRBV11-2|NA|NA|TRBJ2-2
CASRSPGPNTGELFF
TGTGCCAGCAGGTCCCCAGGGCCGAACACCGGGGAGCTGTTTTTT
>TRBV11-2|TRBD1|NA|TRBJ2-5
CASIETGGGWGTETQYF
TGTGCCAGCATAGAGACAGGGGGCGGTTGGGGTACGGAGACCCAGTACTTC
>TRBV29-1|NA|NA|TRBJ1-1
CSTMDSLNTEAFF
TGCAGCACAATGGACAGCCTTAACACTGAAGCTTTCTTT
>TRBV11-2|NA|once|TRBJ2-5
CASSLDLQETQYF
TGTGCCAGCAGCTTAGACCTACAAGAGACCCAGTACTTC
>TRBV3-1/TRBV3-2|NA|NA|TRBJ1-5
CASSQLYSNQPQHF
TGTGCCAGCAGCCAATTGTATAGCAATCAGCCCCAGCATTTT
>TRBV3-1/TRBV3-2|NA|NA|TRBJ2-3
CASSRGADTQYF
TGTGCCAGCAGTCGAGGAGCAGATACGCAGTATTTT
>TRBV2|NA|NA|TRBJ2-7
CASSRAYEQYF
TGTGCCAGCAGTCGTGCCTACGAGCAGTACTTC
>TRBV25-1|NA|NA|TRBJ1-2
CASSEGTGRSYGYTF
TGTGCCAGCAGTGAAGGAACAGGGAGATCCTATGGCTACACCTTC
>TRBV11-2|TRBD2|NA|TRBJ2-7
CASSLTSGRGYEQYF
TGTGCCAGCAGCTTAACTAGCGGGAGAGGATACGAGCAGTACTTC
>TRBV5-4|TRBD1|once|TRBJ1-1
CASSVDRGNTEAFF
TGTGCCAGCAGCGTGGACAGGGGGAACACTGAAGCTTTCTTT
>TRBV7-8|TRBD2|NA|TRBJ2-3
CASSPSASGATDTQYF
TGTGCCAGCAGCCCGTCGGCTAGCGGGGCGACAGATACGCAGTATTTT
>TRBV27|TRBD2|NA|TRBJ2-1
CASSSLGAGGFNEQFF
TGTGCCAGCAGCTCCCTGGGAGCGGGGGGGTTCAATGAGCAGTTCTTC
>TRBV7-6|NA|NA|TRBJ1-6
CASSLSHNREGNSPLHF
TGTGCCAGCAGCCTCAGCCACAACAGGGAAGGCAATTCACCCCTCCACTTT
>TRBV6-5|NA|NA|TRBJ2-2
CASQSGPRTGELFF
TGTGCCAGTCAGAGTGGGCCCCGCACCGGGGAGCTGTTTTTT
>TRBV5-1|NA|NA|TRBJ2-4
CASSLVAGDMDIQYF
TGCGCCAGCAGCTTGGTGGCAGGGGACATGGACATTCAGTACTTC
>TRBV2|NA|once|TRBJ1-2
CASTQTASYNYGYTF
TGTGCCAGCACCCAAACAGCAAGTTACAACTATGGCTACACCTTC
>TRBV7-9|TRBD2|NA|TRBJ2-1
CASSLSSGREGEQFF
TGTGCCAGCAGCTTATCTAGCGGGAGGGAGGGTGAGCAGTTCTTC
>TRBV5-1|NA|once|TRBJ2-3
CASSLDEGTQYF
TGCGCCAGCAGCTTGGATGAGGGCACGCAGTATTTT
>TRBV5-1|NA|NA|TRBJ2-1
CASSPRSQEVYNEQFF
TGCGCCAGCAGCCCCAGGAGCCAGGAGGTCTACAATGAGCAGTTCTTC
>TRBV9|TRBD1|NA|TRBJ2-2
CASSARRDRDTGELFF
TGTGCCAGCAGCGCCCGCCGGGACAGGGACACCGGGGAGCTGTTTTTT
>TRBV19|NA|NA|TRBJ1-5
CASSMLWQGLSQPQHF
TGTGCCAGTAGTATGTTGTGGCAGGGACTTTCTCAGCCCCAGCATTTT
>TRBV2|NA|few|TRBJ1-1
CASILTVNTEAFF
TGTGCCAGCATTCTAACGGTGAACACTGAAGCTTTCTTT
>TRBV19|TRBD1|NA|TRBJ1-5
CASSIGQGSNQPQHF
TGTGCCAGTAGTATCGGACAGGGGAGCAATCAGCCCCAGCATTTT
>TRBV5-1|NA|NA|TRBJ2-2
CASSPVGGANTGELFF
TGCGCCAGCAGCCCGGTCGGTGGGGCTAACACCGGGGAGCTGTTTTTT
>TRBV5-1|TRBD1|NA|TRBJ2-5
CASSLATGGETQYF
TGCGCCAGCAGCTTGGCGACAGGGGGCGAGACCCAGTACTTC
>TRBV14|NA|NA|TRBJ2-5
CASNLQGDETQYF
TGTGCCAGCAACCTACAGGGAGATGAGACCCAGTACTTC
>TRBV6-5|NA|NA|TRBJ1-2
CASSYSAPSSYGYTF
TGTGCCAGCAGTTACTCAGCTCCGTCTAGTTATGGCTACACCTTC
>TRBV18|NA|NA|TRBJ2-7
CASSPQLGEQYF
TGTGCCAGCTCACCACAACTAGGCGAGCAGTACTTC
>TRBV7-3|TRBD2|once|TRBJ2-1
CASSLSLAGNNEQFF
TGTGCCAGCAGCTTAAGCCTAGCGGGAAATAATGAGCAGTTCTTC